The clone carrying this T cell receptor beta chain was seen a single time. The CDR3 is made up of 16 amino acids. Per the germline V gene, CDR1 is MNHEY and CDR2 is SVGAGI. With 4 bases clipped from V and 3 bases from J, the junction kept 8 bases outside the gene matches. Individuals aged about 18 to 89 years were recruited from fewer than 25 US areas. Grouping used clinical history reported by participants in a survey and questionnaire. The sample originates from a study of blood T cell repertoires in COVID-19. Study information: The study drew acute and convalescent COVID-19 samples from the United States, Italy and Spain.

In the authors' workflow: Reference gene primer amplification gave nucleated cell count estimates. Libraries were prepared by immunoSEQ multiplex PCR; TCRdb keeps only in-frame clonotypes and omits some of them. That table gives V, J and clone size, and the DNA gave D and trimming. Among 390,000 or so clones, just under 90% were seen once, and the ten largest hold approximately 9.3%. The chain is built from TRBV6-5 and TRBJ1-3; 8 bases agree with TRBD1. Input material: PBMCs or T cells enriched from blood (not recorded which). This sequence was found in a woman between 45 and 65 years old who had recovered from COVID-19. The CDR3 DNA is TGTGCCAGCAGTTCCCGGACAGGGTATTATGGAAACACCATATATTTT. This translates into CASSSRTGYYGNTIYF.